The 9 T cell receptor beta chains presented below share a single source sample, sequenced in a study of STAT5B mutations in CD4+ large granular lymphocyte leukemia. Repertoires were generated with immunoSEQ multiplex PCR, while TCRdb's copy carries only in-frame clones and drops some. Here the sample spans under 25,000 clones, about 80% being singletons. Sequenced sample: CD4+ T cells from blood buffy coats. All receptors come from a human donor in good health.

This clone was detected only a few times. The chain couples TRBV4-2 to TRBJ1-6; 8 positions agree with TRBD1. V was pared by 2 bases and J by 7 bases, with 4 bases of the junction left unmatched. The CDR3 runs to 15 residues. Germline V gene sequence: CDR1 LGHNA, CDR2 YNFKEQ. The CDR3 spells CASSQYSGGNSPLHF. The CDR3 nucleotides are TGTGCCAGCAGCCAATACTCAGGGGGCAATTCACCCCTCCACTTT.

The chain has TRBV15 and TRBJ1-4; D is unclear. The V gene lost 7 bases and the J gene lost 5 bases, with 14 bases spanning the gap. Germline V gene lookup returns CDR1 LNHNV and CDR2 YYDKDF (reference sequence). The CDR3 runs to 14 residues. CDR3 in amino acids: CATNFRGKNEKLFF. CDR3 sequence (DNA): TGTGCCACCAATTTTAGAGGAAAAAATGAAAAACTGTTTTTT. Combining the CDR3 with reference TRBV15 and TRBJ1-4 gives the whole variable domain DAMVIQNPRYQVTQFGKPVTLSCSQTLNHNVMYWYQQKSSQAPKLLFHYYDKDFNNEADTPDNFQSRRPNTSFCFLDIRSPGLGDTAMYLCATNFRGKNEKLFFGSGTQLSVL.

The rearrangement uses TRBV6-9 and TRBJ1-5; D not resolved. Deletions cut 6 bases from V and 11 bases from J, with 17 bases between. There are 13 residues in the CDR3. The germline V gene encodes CDR1 MNHGY and CDR2 SVAAGI. The CDR3 nucleotides read TGTGCCAGCAGCTACCCCCAGTTATCGGCCCAGCATTTT. Translating gives CASSYPQLSAQHF.

Written as DNA, the CDR3 is TGTGCCAGCAGCCTCCGGGACGTCGACCAAGAGACCCAGTACTTC. This translates into CASSLRDVDQETQYF. The rearrangement uses TRBV9 and TRBJ2-5; the D call may be TRBD1 or TRBD2 (5 bases each). V was pared by 4 bases and J by 0 bases, with 13 bases between. The CDR3 consists of 15 residues. Germline CDR1 is SGDLS and CDR2 is YYNGEE.

The V and J genes are TRBV28 and TRBJ1-1; 7 nucleotides match TRBD1. Germline V gene lookup returns CDR1 MDHEN and CDR2 SYDVKM. The CDR3 spans 16 residues. Trimming took 3 bases from V and 1 from J; bases not matched to a gene: 8. The CDR3 region is CASSFAGQASNTEAFF. The CDR3 nucleotides are TGTGCCAGCAGTTTCGCAGGACAGGCCTCGAACACTGAAGCTTTCTTT.

The sample holds a few counts of this clone. The chain carries TRBV5-1 and TRBJ1-1, with 11 nucleotides matching TRBD1. V was pared by 3 bases and J by 3 bases, with 1 base of the junction left unmatched. Looked up from germline, CDR1 is SGHRS and CDR2 is YFSETQ. The CDR3 extends over 14 amino acids. The CDR3 sequence: CASSWDRGDTEAFF. Written as DNA, the CDR3 is TGCGCCAGCAGCTGGGACAGGGGGGACACTGAAGCTTTCTTT. The variable domain in full, completed from reference TRBV5-1 and TRBJ1-1, reads KAGVTQTPRYLIKTRGQQVTLSCSPISGHRSVSWYQQTPGQGLQFLFEYFSETQRNKGNFPGRFSGRQFSNSRSEMNVSTLELGDSALYLCASSWDRGDTEAFFGQGTRLTVV.

This sequence joins TRBV7-9 and TRBJ1-4; TRBD1 matches 9 bases. This CDR3 is 18 amino acids long. Trimming took 1 base from V and 2 from J; bases not matched to a gene: 8. Looked up from germline, CDR1 is SEHNR and CDR2 is FQNEAQ (reference sequence). CDR3 bases: TGTGCCAGCAGCTTAGAATATGGGACAGGGCGGACTAATGAAAAACTGTTTTTT. Protein: CASSLEYGTGRTNEKLFF.

This chain connects TRBV6-4 to TRBJ1-2, with TRBD1 matching over 10 bases. The germline gives CDR1 MRHNA, CDR2 SNTAGT. V was clipped by 6 bases and J by 7 bases; unmatched bases: 5. This CDR3 has 13 residues. The DNA for the CDR3 is TGTGCCAGCAGCCCTGGACAGGGGGTTGGCTACACCTTC. It is translated as CASSPGQGVGYTF.

V usage is TRBV6-5 and J usage is TRBJ2-7; weak D call: TRBD2 (6 bases). The length of the CDR3 is 14 residues. V lost 6 bases to trimming and J lost 0 bases, with 12 bases between them. Germline V gives CDR1 MNHEY, CDR2 SVGAGI. CDR3 nucleotide sequence: TGTGCCAGCAGGCCAACGGGGGACTCCTACGAGCAGTACGTC. Translated, it gives CASRPTGDSYEQYV.